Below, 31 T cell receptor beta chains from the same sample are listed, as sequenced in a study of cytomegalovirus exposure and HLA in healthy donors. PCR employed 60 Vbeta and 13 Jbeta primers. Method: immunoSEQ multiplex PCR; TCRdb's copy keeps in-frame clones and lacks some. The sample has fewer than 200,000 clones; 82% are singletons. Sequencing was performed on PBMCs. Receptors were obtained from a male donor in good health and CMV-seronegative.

The CDR3 is CAWSVVSPGSVYNQPQHF. The CDR3 DNA reads TGTGCCTGGAGTGTCGTTAGCCCCGGGTCGGTATACAATCAGCCCCAGCATTTT. V and J are TRBV30 and TRBJ1-5; D is ambiguous. The CDR3 covers 18 residues. Germline CDR1 and CDR2: GTSNPN and SVGIG (reference sequence). V lost 0 bases and J lost 3, with 21 bases in between.

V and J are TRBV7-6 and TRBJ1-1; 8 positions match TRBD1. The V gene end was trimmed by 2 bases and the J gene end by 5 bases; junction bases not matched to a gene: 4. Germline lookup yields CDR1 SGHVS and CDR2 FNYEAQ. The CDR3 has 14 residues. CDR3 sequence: CASSLTRTGTEAFF. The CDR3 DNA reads TGTGCCAGCAGCTTAACTCGGACAGGGACTGAAGCTTTCTTT.

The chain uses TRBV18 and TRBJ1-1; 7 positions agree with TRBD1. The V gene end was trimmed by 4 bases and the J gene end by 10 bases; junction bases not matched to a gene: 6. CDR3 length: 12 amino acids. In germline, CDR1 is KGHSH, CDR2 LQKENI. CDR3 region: CASSLDREGAFF. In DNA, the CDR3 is TGTGCCAGCTCACTCGACAGGGAAGGAGCTTTCTTT.

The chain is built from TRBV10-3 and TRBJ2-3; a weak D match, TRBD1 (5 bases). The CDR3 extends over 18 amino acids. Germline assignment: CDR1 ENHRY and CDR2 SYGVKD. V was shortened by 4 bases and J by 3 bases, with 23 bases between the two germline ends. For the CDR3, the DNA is TGTGCCATCAGTGGCCCAATCGGGCAGGGTATTCCGACAGATACGCAGTATTTT. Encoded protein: CAISGPIGQGIPTDTQYF.

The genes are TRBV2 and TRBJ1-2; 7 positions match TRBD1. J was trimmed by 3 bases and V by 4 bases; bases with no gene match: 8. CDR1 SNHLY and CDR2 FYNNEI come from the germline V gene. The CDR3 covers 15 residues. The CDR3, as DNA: TGTGCCAGCAGTGCTACGGGAGGGGGCCACTATGGCTACACCTTC. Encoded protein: CASSATGGGHYGYTF.

The CDR3 bases are TGTGCCAGCAGCCAAGATATCGGCAGGGCTGGGTATGGCTACACCTTC. This encodes CASSQDIGRAGYGYTF. J is TRBJ1-2 and V is TRBV14; perhaps TRBD1 as D (5 bases). V was shortened by 0 bases and J by 5 bases, with 16 bases between the two germline ends. Germline-derived CDR1 and CDR2 are SGHDN and FVKESK. This CDR3 is built from 16 residues.

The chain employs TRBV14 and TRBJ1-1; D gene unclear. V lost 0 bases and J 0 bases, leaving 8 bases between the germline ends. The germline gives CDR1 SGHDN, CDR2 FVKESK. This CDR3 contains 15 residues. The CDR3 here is CASSQDRQVNTEAFF. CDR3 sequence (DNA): TGTGCCAGCAGCCAAGATCGGCAGGTGAACACTGAAGCTTTCTTT.

The CDR3 region has the DNA TGTGCCAGTAGCGGGAGTATGGATGAGCAGTTCTTC. As protein: CASSGSMDEQFF. The V and J genes are TRBV28 and TRBJ2-1, with 9 bases matching TRBD2. J lost 8 bases, V lost 9 bases, and 5 bases had no gene match. Germline CDR1 and CDR2: MDHEN and SYDVKM. The CDR3 is 12 residues long.

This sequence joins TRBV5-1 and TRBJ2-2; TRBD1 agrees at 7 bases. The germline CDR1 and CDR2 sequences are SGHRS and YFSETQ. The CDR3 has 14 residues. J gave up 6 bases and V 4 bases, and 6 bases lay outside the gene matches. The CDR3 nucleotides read TGCGCCAGCAGCGTATACAGGGGCTCCGGGGAGCTGTTTTTT. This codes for CASSVYRGSGELFF.

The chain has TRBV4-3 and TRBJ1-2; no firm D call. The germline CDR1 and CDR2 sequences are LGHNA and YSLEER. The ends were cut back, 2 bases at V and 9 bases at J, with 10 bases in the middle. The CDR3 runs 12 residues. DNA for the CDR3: TGCGCCAGCAGCCAAAGCGCAGATAGCTACACCTTC. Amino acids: CASSQSADSYTF.

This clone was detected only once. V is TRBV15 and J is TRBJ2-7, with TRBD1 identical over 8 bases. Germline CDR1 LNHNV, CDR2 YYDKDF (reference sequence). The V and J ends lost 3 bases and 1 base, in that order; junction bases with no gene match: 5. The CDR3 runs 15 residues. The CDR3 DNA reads TGTGCCACCAGCAGGACAGGGGCAGGGTCCTACGAGCAGTACTTC. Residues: CATSRTGAGSYEQYF. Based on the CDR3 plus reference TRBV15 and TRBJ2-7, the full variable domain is DAMVIQNPRYQVTQFGKPVTLSCSQTLNHNVMYWYQQKSSQAPKLLFHYYDKDFNNEADTPDNFQSRRPNTSFCFLDIRSPGLGDTAMYLCATSRTGAGSYEQYFGPGTRLTVT.

The DNA for the CDR3 is TGTGCCAGCAGCTCAGGACAGGGGACCTTTTTGGACACTGAAGCTTTCTTT. It encodes CASSSGQGTFLDTEAFF. The chain has TRBV7-9 and TRBJ1-1; 9 bases match TRBD1. The junction had 12 bases not matched to a gene; V was cut back by 4 bases and J by 3 bases. This CDR3 is 17 amino acids long. The V gene's germline CDR1 is SEHNR and CDR2 FQNEAQ (reference sequence).

CDR3 in DNA: TGTGCCAGCAGCTCGCGTGCGACTGGGGCCAACGTCCTGACTTTC. It codes for CASSSRATGANVLTF. The chain links TRBV6-1 to TRBJ2-6, with unresolved D. This CDR3 is 15 amino acids long. Trimming left V 6 bases short and J 2 bases short, with 11 bases between. Germline CDR1 is MNHNS and CDR2 is SASEGT.

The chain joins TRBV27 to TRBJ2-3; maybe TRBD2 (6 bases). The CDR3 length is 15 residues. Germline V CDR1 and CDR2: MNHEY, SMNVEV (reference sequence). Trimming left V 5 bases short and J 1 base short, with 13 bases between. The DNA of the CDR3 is TGTGCCAGCAGTCCTCGTAGCGGCTGCACAGATACGCAGTATTTT. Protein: CASSPRSGCTDTQYF.

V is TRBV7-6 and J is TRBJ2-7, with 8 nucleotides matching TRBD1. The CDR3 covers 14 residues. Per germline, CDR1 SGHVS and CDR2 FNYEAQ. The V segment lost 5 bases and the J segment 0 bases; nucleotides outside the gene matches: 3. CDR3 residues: CASSRTGSSYEQYF. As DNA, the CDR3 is TGTGCCAGCAGCCGGACAGGGAGCTCCTACGAGCAGTACTTC. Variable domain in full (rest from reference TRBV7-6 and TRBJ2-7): GAGVSQSPRYKVTKRGQDVALRCDPISGHVSLYWYRQALGQGPEFLTYFNYEAQQDKSGLPNDRFSAERPEGSISTLTIQRTEQRDSAMYRCASSRTGSSYEQYFGPGTRLTVT.

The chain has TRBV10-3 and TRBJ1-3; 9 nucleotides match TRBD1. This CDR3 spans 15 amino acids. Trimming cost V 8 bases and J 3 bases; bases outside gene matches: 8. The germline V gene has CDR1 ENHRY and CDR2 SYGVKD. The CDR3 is CAIGQQGAVGNTIYF. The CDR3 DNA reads TGTGCCATCGGGCAACAGGGGGCAGTTGGAAACACCATATATTTT.

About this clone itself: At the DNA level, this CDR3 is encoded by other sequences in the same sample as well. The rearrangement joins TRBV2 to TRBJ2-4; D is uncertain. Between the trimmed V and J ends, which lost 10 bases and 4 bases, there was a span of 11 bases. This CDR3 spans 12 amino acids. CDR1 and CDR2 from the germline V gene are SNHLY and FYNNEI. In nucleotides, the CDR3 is TGTGCCACCTGGGCAGCAAAAAACATTCAGTACTTC. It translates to CATWAAKNIQYF.

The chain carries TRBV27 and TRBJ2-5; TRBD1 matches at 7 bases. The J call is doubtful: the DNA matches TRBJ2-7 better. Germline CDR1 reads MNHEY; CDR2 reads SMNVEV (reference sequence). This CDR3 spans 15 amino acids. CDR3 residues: CASSLTGAPAYEQYF. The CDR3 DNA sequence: TGTGCCAGCAGCCTAACAGGGGCCCCGGCCTACGAGCAGTACTTC.

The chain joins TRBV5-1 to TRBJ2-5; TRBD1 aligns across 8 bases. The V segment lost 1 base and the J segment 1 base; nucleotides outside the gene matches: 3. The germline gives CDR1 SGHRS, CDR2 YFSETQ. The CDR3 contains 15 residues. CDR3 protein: CASSLSGTGQETQYF. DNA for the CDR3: TGCGCCAGCAGCTTGTCTGGGACAGGCCAAGAGACCCAGTACTTC.

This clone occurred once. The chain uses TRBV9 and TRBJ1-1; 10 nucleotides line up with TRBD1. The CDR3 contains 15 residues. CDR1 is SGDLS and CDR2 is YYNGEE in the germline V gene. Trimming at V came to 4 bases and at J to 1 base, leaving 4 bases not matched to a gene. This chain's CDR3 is CASSSWTGGNTEAFF. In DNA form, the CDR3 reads TGTGCCAGCAGCTCTTGGACAGGGGGGAACACTGAAGCTTTCTTT.

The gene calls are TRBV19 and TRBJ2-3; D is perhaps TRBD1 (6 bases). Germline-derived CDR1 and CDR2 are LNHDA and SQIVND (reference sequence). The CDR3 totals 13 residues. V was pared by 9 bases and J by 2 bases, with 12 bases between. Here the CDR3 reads CASRRQDTDTQYF. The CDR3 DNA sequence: TGTGCCAGCCGTCGACAGGACACAGATACGCAGTATTTT.

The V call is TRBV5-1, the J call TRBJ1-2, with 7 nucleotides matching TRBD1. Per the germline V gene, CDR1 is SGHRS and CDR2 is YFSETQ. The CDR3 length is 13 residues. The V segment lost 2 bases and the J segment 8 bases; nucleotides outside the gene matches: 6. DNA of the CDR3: TGCGCCAGCAGCTTAGACAGGGCTGAGGGCTACACCTTC. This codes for CASSLDRAEGYTF.

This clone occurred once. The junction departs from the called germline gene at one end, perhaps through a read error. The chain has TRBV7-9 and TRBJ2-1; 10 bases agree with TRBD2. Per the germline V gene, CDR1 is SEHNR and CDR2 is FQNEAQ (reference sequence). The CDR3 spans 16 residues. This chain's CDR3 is CSSSPVSGRVRVEQFF. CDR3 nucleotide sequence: TGTTCCAGCAGCCCAGTGAGCGGGAGGGTTCGGGTTGAGCAGTTCTTC.

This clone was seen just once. CDR3 DNA: TGTGCCAGCAGGAGACTCCCCGATATTACCGGGGAGCTGTTTTTT. Translation: CASRRLPDITGELFF. The chain carries TRBV6-5 and TRBJ2-2; no clear D. The CDR3 is 15 amino acids. CDR1 is MNHEY and CDR2 is SVGAGI in the germline V gene. Deletions cut 6 bases from V and 5 bases from J, with 16 bases between.

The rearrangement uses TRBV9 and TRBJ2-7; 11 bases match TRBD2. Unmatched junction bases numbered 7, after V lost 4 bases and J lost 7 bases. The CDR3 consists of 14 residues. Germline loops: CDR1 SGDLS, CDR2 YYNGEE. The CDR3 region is CASSSSGGPWEQYF. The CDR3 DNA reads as TGTGCCAGCAGCTCTAGCGGGGGGCCGTGGGAGCAGTACTTC.

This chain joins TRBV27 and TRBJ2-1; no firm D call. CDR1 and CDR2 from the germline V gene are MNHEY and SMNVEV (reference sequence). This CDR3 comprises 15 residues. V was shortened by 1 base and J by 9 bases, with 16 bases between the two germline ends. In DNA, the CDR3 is TGTGCCAGCAGTTTATACCGCGTTTTGGGCACTGAGCAGTTCTTC. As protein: CASSLYRVLGTEQFF.

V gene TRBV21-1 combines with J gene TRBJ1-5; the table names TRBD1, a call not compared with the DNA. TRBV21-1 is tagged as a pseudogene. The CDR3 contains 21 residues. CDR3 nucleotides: TGTGCCAGCAGCAAAGCCAAACCCTTCCGGGACAGGAATAGAAGCAATCAGCCCCAGCATTTT. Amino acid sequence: CASSKAKPFRDRNRSNQPQHF.

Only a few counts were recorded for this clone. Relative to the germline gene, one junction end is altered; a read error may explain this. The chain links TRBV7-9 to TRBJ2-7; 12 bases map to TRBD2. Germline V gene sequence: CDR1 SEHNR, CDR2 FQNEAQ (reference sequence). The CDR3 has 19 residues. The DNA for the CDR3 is TGTTCCAGCAGCCACCCCCGGACTAGCGGGACCAAGAGCTCCTACGAGCAGTACTTC. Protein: CSSSHPRTSGTKSSYEQYF.

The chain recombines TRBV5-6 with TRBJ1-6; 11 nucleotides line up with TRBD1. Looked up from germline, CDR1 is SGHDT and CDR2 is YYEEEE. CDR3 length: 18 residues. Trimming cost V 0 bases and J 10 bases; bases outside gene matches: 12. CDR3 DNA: TGTGCCAGCAGCTTGGTGTTAGGACAGGGGGCATCTGGGTCACCCCTCCACTTT. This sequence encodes CASSLVLGQGASGSPLHF.

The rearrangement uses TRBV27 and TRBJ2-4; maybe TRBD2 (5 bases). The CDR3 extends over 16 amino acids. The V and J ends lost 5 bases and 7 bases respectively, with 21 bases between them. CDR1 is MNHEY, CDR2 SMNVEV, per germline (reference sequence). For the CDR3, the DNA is TGTGCCAGCAGTAGCTACAATCGGGGTGATGGGAACATTCAGTACTTC. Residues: CASSSYNRGDGNIQYF.

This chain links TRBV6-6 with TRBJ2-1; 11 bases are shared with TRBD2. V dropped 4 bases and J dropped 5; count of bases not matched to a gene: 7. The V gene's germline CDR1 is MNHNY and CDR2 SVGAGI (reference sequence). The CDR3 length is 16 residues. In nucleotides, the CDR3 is TGTGCCAGCAGTTCGGCGACTAGCGGGGAACACAATGAGCAGTTCTTC. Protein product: CASSSATSGEHNEQFF.